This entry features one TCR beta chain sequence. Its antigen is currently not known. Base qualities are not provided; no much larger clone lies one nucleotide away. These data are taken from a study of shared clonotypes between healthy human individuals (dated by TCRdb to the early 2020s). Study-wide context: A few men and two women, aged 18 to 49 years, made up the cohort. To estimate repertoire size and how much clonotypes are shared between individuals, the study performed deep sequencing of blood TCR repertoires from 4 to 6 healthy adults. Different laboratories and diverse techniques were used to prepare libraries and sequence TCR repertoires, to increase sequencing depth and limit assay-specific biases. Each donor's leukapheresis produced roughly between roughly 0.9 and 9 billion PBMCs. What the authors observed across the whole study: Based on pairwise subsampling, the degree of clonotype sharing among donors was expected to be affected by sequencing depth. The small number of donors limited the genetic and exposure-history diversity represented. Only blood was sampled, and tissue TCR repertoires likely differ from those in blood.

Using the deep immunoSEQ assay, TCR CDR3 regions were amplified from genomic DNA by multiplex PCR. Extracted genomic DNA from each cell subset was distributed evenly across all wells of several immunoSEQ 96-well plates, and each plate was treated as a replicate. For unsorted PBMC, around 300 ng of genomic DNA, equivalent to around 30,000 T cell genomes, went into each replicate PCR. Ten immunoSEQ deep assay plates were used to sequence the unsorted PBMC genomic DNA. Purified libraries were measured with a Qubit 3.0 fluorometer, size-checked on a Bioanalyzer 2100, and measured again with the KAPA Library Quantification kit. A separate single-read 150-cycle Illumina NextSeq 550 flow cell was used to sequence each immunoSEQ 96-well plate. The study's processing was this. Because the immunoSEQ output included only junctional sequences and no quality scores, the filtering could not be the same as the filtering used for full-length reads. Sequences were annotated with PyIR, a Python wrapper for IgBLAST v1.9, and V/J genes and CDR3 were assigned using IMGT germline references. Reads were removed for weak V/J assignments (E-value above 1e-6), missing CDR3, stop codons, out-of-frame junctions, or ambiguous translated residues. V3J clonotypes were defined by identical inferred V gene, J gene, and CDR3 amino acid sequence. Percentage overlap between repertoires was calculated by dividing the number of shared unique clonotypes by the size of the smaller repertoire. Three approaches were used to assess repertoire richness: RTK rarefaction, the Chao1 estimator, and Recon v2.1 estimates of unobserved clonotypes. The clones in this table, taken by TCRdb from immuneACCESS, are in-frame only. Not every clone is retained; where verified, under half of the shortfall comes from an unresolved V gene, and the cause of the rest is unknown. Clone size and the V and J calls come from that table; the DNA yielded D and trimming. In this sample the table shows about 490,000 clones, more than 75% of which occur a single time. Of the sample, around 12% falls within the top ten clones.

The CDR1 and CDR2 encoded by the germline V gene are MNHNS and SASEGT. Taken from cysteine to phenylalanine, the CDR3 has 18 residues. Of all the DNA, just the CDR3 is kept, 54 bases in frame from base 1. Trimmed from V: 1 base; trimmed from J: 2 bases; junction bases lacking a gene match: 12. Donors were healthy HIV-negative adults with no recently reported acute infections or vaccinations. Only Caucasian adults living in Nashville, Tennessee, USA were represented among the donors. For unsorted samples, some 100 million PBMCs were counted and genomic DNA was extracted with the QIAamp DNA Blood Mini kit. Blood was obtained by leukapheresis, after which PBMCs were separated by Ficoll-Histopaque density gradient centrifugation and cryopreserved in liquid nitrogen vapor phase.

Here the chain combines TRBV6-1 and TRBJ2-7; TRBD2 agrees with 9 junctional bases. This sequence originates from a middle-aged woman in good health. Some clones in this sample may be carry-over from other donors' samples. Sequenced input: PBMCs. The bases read TGTGCCAGCAGTGAAGTCTTCCCGCGACTAGCGGAGGCCTACGAGCAGTACTTC. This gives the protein CASSEVFPRLAEAYEQYF.